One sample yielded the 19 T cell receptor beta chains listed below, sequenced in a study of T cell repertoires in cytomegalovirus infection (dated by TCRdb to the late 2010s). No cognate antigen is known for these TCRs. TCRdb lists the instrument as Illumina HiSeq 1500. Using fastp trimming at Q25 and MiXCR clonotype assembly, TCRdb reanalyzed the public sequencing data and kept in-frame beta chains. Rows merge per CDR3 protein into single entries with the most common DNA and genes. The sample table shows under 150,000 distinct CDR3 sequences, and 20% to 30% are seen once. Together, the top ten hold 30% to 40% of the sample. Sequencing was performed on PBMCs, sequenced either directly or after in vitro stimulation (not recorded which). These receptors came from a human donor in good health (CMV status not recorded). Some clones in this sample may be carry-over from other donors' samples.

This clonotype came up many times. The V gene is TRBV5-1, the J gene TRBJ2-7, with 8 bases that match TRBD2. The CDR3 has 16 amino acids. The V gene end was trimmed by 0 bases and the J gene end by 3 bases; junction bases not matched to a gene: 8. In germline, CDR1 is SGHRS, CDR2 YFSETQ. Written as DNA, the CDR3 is TGCGCCAGCAGCTTGGGACTAGCGACCCGGAGCTACGAGCAGTACTTC. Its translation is CASSLGLATRSYEQYF.

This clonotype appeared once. In DNA, the CDR3 is TGCGCCAGCAGCTTCAGACTTTCTAGCACAGATACGCAGTATTTT. Protein: CASSFRLSSTDTQYF. The rearrangement uses TRBV5-1 and TRBJ2-3, with D unclear. The CDR3 runs 15 residues. Looked up from germline, CDR1 is SGHRS and CDR2 is YFSETQ. V was trimmed by 2 bases and J by 0 bases, leaving 10 bases between them.

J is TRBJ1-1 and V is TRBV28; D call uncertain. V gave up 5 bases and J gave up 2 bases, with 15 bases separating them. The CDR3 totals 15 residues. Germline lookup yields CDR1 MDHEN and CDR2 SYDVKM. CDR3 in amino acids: CASSPSGILNTEAFF. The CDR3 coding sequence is TGTGCCAGCAGTCCTAGCGGAATCTTAAACACTGAAGCTTTCTTT.

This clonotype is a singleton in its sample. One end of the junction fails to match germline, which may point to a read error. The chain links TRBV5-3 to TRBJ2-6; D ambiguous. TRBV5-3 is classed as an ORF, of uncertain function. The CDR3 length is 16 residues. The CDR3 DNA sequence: TGTGCCAGCAGCTTGCCGGGCGGAACTGGGGCCAACGTCCTGACTTTC. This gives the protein CASSLPGGTGANVLTF.

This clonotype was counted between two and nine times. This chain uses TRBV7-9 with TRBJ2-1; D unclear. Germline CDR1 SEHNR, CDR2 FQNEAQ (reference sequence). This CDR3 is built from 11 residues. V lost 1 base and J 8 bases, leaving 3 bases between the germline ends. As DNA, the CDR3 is TGTGCCAGCAGCTTAGTGGATGAGCAGTTCTTC. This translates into CASSLVDEQFF.

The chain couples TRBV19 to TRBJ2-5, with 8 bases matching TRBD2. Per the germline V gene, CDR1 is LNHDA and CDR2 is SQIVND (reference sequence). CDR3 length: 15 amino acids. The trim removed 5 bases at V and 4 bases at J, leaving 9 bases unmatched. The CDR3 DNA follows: TGTGCCAGTAGTCGATTAGCGGGATGGGGAGAGACCCAGTACTTC. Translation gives CASSRLAGWGETQYF.

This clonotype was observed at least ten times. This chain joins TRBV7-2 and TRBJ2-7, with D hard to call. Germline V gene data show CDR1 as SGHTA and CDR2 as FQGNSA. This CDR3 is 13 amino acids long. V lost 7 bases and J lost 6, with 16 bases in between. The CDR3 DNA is TGTGCCAGCACCCCTAACGGTCGGTCCGAGCAGTACTTC. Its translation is CASTPNGRSEQYF.

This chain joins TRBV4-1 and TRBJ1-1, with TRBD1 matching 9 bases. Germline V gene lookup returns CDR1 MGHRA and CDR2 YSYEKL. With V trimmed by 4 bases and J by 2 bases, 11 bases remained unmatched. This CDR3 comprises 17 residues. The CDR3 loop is CASSRIGTGPSNTEAFF. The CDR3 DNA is TGCGCCAGCAGCCGCATCGGGACAGGGCCTTCTAACACTGAAGCTTTCTTT.

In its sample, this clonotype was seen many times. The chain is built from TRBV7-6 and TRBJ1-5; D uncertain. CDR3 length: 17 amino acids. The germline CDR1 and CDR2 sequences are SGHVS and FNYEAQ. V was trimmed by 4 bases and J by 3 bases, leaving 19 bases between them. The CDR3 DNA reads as TGTGCCAGCAGCTCCAGACATGGAGGTTTAGTCAATCAGCCCCAGCATTTT. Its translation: CASSSRHGGLVNQPQHF.

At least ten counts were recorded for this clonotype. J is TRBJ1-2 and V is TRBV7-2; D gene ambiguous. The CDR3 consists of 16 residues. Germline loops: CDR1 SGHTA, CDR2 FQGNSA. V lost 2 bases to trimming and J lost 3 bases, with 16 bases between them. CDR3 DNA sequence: TGTGCCAGCAGCTTAACGCGAGTGTACCCGGACTATGGCTACACCTTC. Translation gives CASSLTRVYPDYGYTF.

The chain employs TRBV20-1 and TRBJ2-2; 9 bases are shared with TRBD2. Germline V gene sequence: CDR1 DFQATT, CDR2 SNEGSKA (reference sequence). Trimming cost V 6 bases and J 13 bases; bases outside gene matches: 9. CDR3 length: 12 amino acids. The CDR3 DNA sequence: TGCAGTGCCGTGGGACTAGCTTCGGCGCTGTTTTTT. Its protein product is CSAVGLASALFF.

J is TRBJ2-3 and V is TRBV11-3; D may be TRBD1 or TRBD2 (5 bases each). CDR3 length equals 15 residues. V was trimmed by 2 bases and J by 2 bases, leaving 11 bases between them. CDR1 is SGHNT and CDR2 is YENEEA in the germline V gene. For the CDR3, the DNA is TGTGCCAGCAGCTTAATGGGACGACACACAGATACGCAGTATTTT. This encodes CASSLMGRHTDTQYF.

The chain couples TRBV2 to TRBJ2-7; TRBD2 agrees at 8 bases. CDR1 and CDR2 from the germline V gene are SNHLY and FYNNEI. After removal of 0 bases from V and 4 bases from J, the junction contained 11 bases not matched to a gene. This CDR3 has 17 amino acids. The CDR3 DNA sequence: TGTGCCAGCAGTGAAGCGCTTTGGCAGGGCGGGGGGTACGAGCAGTACTTC. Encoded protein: CASSEALWQGGGYEQYF.

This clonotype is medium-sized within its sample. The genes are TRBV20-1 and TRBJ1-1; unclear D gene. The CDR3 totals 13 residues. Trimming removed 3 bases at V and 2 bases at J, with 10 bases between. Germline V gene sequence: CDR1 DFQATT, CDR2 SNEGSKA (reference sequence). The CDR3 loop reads CSASYLQNTEAFF. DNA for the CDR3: TGCAGTGCTAGTTATCTCCAAAACACTGAAGCTTTCTTT.

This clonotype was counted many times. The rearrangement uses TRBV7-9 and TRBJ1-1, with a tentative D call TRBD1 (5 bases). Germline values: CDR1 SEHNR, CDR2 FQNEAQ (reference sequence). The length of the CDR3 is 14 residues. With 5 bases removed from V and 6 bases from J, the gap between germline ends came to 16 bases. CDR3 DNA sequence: TGTGCCAGCAGCCTCGGGACGGCCCTCCCTGAAGCTTTCTTT. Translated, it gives CASSLGTALPEAFF.

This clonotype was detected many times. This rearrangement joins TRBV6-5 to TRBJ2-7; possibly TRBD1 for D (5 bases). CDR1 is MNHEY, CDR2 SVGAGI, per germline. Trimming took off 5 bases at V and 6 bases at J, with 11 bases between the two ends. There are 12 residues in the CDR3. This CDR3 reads CASSPGNCEQYF. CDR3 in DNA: TGTGCCAGCAGTCCAGGGAACTGCGAGCAGTACTTC.

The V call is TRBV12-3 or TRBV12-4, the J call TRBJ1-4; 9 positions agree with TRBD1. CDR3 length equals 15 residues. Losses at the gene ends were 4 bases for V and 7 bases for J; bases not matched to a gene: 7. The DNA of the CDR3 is TGTGCCAGCAGTTCCCCCGGGACAGGGTCTGAAAAACTGTTTTTT. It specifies CASSSPGTGSEKLFF.

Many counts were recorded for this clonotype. CDR3: CASSLILADYSHEQFF. The CDR3 bases are TGTGCCAGCAGCCTAATACTAGCGGACTACTCCCATGAGCAGTTCTTC. V usage is TRBV12-3 or TRBV12-4 and J usage is TRBJ2-1; 8 bases agree with TRBD2. The V gene end was trimmed by 6 bases and the J gene end by 8 bases; junction bases not matched to a gene: 15. This CDR3 comprises 16 residues.

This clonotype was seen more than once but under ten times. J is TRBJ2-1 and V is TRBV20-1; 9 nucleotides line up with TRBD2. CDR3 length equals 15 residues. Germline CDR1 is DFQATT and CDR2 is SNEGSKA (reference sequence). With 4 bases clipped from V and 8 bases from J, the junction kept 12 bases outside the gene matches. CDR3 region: CSANSGLAFSDEQFF. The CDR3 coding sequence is TGCAGTGCTAATTCTGGACTAGCGTTCTCGGATGAGCAGTTCTTC.